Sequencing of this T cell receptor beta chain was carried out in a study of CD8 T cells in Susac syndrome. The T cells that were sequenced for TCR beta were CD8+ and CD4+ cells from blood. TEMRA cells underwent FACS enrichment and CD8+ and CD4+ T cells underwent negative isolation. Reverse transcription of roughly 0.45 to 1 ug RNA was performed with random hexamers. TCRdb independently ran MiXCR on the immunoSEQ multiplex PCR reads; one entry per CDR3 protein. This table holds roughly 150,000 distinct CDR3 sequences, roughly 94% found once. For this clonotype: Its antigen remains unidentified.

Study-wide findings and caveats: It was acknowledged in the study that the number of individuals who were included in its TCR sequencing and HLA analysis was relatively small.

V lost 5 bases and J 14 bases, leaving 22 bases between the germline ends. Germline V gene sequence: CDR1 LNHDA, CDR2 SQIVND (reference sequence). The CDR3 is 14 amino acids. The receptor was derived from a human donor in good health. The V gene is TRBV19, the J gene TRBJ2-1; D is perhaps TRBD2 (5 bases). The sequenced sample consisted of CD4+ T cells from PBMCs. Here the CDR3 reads CASSPVGPGLVKFF. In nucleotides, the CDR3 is TGTGCCAGTAGTCCCGTCGGCCCCGGACTGGTAAAGTTCTTC.